This is a list of T cell receptor beta chains from one sample in a study of spatial heterogeneity in lung cancer. TCRdb analysed the 5' RACE reads with MiXCR anew, one entry per CDR3 protein. The table has about 21,000 distinct CDR3 sequences, about 2.7% seen once. The material sequenced was lung tumor tissue, taken at surgery. All receptors derive from a male donor with early-stage non-small cell lung cancer. Each CDR3 is given with its conserved first and last residue. A D gene is named only where the DNA matches it firmly. Size is stated as once, few, many, or a class for an expanded clone.

J | size | V | D | DNA | CDR3
TRBJ2-1 | many | TRBV28 | . | TGTGCCAGCAGAAGGGGCTACTACAATGAGCAGTTCTTC | CASRRGYYNEQFF
TRBJ2-3 | medium-sized | TRBV11-2 | TRBD2 | TGTGCCAGCAGCTTAGACCGGACTAGCGGGTTGGATACGCAGTATTTT | CASSLDRTSGLDTQYF
TRBJ2-7 | many | TRBV30 | TRBD2 | TGTGCCTGGAGTGTACTAGCGGGAAGCTCCTACGAGCAGTACTTC | CAWSVLAGSSYEQYF
TRBJ1-1 | many | TRBV2 | TRBD1 | TGTGCCAGCAGGGAGAATCCTGGGACTGGACAGGGGGCAGAGAACACTGAAGCTTTCTTT | CASRENPGTGQGAENTEAFF
TRBJ2-3 | many | TRBV28 | TRBD1 | TGTGCCAGCAGTCAGACAGGGAGCACAGATACGCAGTATTTT | CASSQTGSTDTQYF
TRBJ2-7 | many | TRBV21-1 | . | TGTGCCAGCAGCAAAGTCTACGAGCAGTACTTC | CASSKVYEQYF
TRBJ1-1 | medium-sized | TRBV29-1 | . | TGCAGCGTTGAAAAGAACACTGAAGCTTTCTTT | CSVEKNTEAFF
TRBJ2-5 | many | TRBV4-2 | . | TGTGCCAGCAGCCAAGCTGGGACCCAAGAGACCCAGTACTTC | CASSQAGTQETQYF
TRBJ1-2 | many | TRBV27 | . | TGTGCCAGCAGAGCCAGATGGGGTTCCTATGGCTACACCTTC | CASRARWGSYGYTF
TRBJ1-5 | many | TRBV24-1 | . | TGTGCCACCAGTGAAAGAAGCAATCAGCCCCAGCATTTT | CATSERSNQPQHF
TRBJ1-5 | medium-sized | TRBV12-3/TRBV12-4 | . | TGTGCCAGCAGTTTGGGGGCAGGACAGCCCCAGCATTTT | CASSLGAGQPQHF
TRBJ2-2 | many | TRBV27 | . | TGTGCCAGCTCTTTGACAGGGAGGACCGGGGAGCTGTTTTTT | CASSLTGRTGELFF
TRBJ2-2 | many | TRBV7-2 | . | TGTGCCAGCAGCTTACCAGCGGCCAACACCGGGGAGCTGTTTTTT | CASSLPAANTGELFF
TRBJ1-2 | many | TRBV4-1 | . | TGCGCCAGCAGCCAAGGATTAGGGGCAGGGGAGGATCTGGGCTACACCTTC | CASSQGLGAGEDLGYTF
TRBJ2-3 | many | TRBV10-3 | . | TGTGCCATCAGTGAGGGGGAAATCACAGATACGCAGTATTTT | CAISEGEITDTQYF
TRBJ2-1 | few | TRBV6-5 | TRBD2 | TGTGCCAGCATCGGAATAGCGGGAGGGGATGAGCAGTTCTTC | CASIGIAGGDEQFF
TRBJ2-2 | many | TRBV10-1 | . | TGCGCCAGCAGCGTTGTCGACACCGGGGAGCTGTTTTTT | CASSVVDTGELFF
TRBJ1-1 | many | TRBV7-6 | . | TGTGCCAGCAGCGGACTTATGAACACTGAAGCTTTCTTT | CASSGLMNTEAFF
TRBJ2-7 | many | TRBV20-1 | . | TGCAGTGCTCCCGGGACCTCAATGTACGAGCAGTACTTC | CSAPGTSMYEQYF
TRBJ2-7 | many | TRBV3-1 | . | TGTGCCAGCAGCCAATTTTACGAGCAGTACTTC | CASSQFYEQYF
TRBJ2-1 | many | TRBV11-2 | TRBD2 | TGTGCCAGCAGCTTTCTAGCGGGAGATGAGCAGTTCTTC | CASSFLAGDEQFF
TRBJ2-7 | many | TRBV4-1 | . | TGCGCCAGCAGCCCCCGAGGCGGCTACGAGCAGTACTTC | CASSPRGGYEQYF
TRBJ1-1 | many | TRBV2 | TRBD1 | TGTGCCAGCAAAAAGGCCGGGACAGGGGGTAGAAACACTGAAGCTTTCTTT | CASKKAGTGGRNTEAFF
TRBJ2-7 | many | TRBV3-1 | TRBD2 | TGTGCCAGCAGAAGCGGGAGGACGGGGCAGTACTTC | CASRSGRTGQYF
TRBJ2-1 | many | TRBV4-1 | . | TGCGCCAGCAGCCAAGATAGGTTCACAGGGAATTCCGCAAGCTCCTACAATGAGCAGTTCTTC | CASSQDRFTGNSASSYNEQFF
TRBJ2-5 | many | TRBV24-1 | TRBD2 | TGTGCCACCGCTGAAAGCGGGAGTGGGAGGGAGACCCAGTACTTC | CATAESGSGRETQYF
TRBJ2-5 | many | TRBV5-1 | TRBD1 | TGCGCCAGCAGCCCGGACAGGCTAAGACAAGAGACCCAGTACTTC | CASSPDRLRQETQYF
TRBJ1-5 | medium-sized | TRBV9 | . | TGTGCCAGCAGCGTATCGACAGAAAGCAATCAGCCCCAGCATTTT | CASSVSTESNQPQHF
TRBJ2-3 | medium-sized | TRBV6-6 | . | TGTGCCAGCACAGACCCTGGGGGGTCCGGCACAGATACGCAGTATTTT | CASTDPGGSGTDTQYF
TRBJ1-4 | many | TRBV6-5 | . | TGTGCCAGCACCAGGGCAGGCGCAACTAATGAAAAACTGTTTTTT | CASTRAGATNEKLFF